Here is one T cell receptor (beta chain) with its context. The sample is drawn from a study of blood T cell repertoires in COVID-19. Study-level background: COVID-19 samples from acute and convalescent phases originated in the United States, Italy and Spain. T cells, B-cell-depleted T cells, or PBMCs provided the cDNA or gDNA that served as material.

The protocol was immunoSEQ multiplex PCR, while the TCRdb copy is restricted to in-frame clones and leaves out a portion. This table has about 59,000 clones, around 80% appearing once. Germline CDR1 is LNHDA and CDR2 is SQIVND (reference sequence). This CDR3 region has 16 residues. V gave up 1 base and J gave up 2 bases; unmatched junction bases: 6. Sequencing was performed on peripheral blood. The receptor was derived from a human donor in a cohort sampled during active COVID-19. V usage is TRBV19 and J usage is TRBJ2-5, with 8 bases fitting TRBD2. CDR3 sequence: CASSIGLAGLQETQYF. CDR3 coding DNA: TGTGCCAGTAGTATAGGGCTAGCGGGCTTACAAGAGACCCAGTACTTC.